This record looks at one T cell receptor (beta chain) sequence and its context. What it binds is unknown. The assay was immunoSEQ multiplex PCR, and TCRdb's table has in-frame clones only and misses some. The table has 150,000 or so clones, about 91% seen once; the top ten hold more than 1.2%. Germline CDR1 is KGHDR and CDR2 is SFDVKD. The CDR3 sequence is 14 residues long. Trimming pared 4 bases from V and 9 bases from J, leaving 15 bases between. This entry belongs to a study of T cell responses to AZD1222 COVID-19 vaccine. The overall study: It was second doses at about 4 or about 12 weeks that were pooled.

The study's findings and limits: Mostly white British, mostly female donors; authors suggested clonal diversity may be underestimated. The CD4 TCRs associated with vaccination extended across spike and predominated at 160-218 and 743-854.

The sample was peripheral blood, taken on day 0 of AZD1222 vaccination. The TCR sequence derives from an adult in good health. The chain couples TRBV24-1 to TRBJ2-1; D is uncertain. Here the CDR3 DNA reads TGTGCCACCAGTGACCACAGTGGAGCAGGTGAGCAGTTCTTC. This codes for CATSDHSGAGEQFF.